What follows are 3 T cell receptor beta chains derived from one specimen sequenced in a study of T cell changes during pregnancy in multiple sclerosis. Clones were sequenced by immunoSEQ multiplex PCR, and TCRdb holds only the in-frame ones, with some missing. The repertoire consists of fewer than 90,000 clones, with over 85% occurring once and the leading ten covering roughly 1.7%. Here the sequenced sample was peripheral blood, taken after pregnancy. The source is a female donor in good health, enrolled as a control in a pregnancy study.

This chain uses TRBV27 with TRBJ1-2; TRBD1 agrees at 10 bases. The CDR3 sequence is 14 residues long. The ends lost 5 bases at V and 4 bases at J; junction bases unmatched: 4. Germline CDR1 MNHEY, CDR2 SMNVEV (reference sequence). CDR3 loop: CASSPWTGGYGYTF. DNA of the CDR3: TGTGCCAGCAGTCCATGGACAGGGGGCTATGGCTACACCTTC.

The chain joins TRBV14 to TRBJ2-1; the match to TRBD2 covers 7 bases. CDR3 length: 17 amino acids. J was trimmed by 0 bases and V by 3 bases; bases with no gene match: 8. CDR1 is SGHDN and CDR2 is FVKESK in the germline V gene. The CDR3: CASSHLAVSSSYNEQFF. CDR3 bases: TGTGCCAGCAGCCACCTAGCGGTCTCAAGCTCCTACAATGAGCAGTTCTTC.

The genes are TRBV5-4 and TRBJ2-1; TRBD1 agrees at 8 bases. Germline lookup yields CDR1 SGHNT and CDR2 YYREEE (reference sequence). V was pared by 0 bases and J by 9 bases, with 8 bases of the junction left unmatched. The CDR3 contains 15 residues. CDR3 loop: CASSLDRGAGGEQFF. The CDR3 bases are TGTGCCAGCAGCTTGGACAGGGGGGCGGGCGGTGAGCAGTTCTTC.